The source of this T cell receptor beta chain is a study of blood T cell repertoires in COVID-19. Study information: Some COVID-19 samples were acute and others convalescent; all came from the United States, Italy and Spain. The cDNA or gDNA used as material had been derived from T cells, B-cell-depleted T cells, or PBMCs.

In germline, CDR1 is MNHNS, CDR2 SASEGT. Trimming took 1 base from V and 4 from J; bases not matched to a gene: 8. The CDR3 runs to 18 residues. Original processing methods: Estimation of nucleated cell counts was performed using reference gene primer amplification. Method: immunoSEQ multiplex PCR; TCRdb's copy keeps in-frame clones and lacks some. V and J calls and clone size are copied from that table; D and trimming were computed from the DNA. Among under 85,000 clones, around 80% were seen once, and the ten largest hold around 5%. Input material: peripheral blood. V gene TRBV6-1 combines with J gene TRBJ2-2; the match to TRBD1 covers 11 bases. This receptor was obtained from a man aged 50-59 years with active COVID-19. CDR3 protein: CASSEGGQGDPTTGELFF. CDR3 in DNA: TGTGCCAGCAGTGAAGGGGGACAGGGGGATCCCACCACCGGGGAGCTGTTTTTT.